This T cell receptor beta chain was found in a study of T cell repertoires in cytomegalovirus infection. For the study at large: It was the public TCR beta signatures that indicated both CMV infection and matching HLA type. Notes on the study in general: Adding up the frequency of public TCR beta families identified people who carried CMV plus the relevant HLA.

TCRdb independently ran MiXCR on the reads; one entry per CDR3 protein. The sample has tens of thousands of distinct CDR3 sequences; 15% to 20% are singletons. Points on this clonotype: Antigen unknown.

The sample in question was CD8+ T cells from cultured PBMCs, obtained from culture after CMV antigen stimulation. This TCR was recovered from a human donor in good health (CMV status not recorded). Some clones in this sample may be carry-over from other donors' samples.

The CDR3 DNA reads as TGTGCCAGCAGCCTCCGGGATTTCGCATCTGAAGCTTTCTTT. It specifies CASSLRDFASEAFF. The chain joins TRBV7-2 to TRBJ1-1; D is unclear. The germline V gene encodes CDR1 SGHTA and CDR2 FQGNSA. Deletions cut 5 bases from V and 6 bases from J, with 16 bases between. The CDR3 spans 14 residues.